A single sample gave rise to the 21 T cell receptor beta chains below, sequenced in a study of CXCR3-negative and CXCR3-positive naive CD8 T cells. Carrying UMI labels, the TRB cDNA libraries were prepared through 5' RACE. TCRdb re-called the 5' RACE reads and catalogs CDR3 proteins one per entry, DNA excluded. The table lists about 53,000 distinct CDR3 sequences. Material: naive CXCR3- CD8+ T cells from blood. Subset specified: CD45RO-CCR7+CD27+CD95- naive CD8+ T cells lacking CXCR3 (TNR3-). The receptors come from a human donor in good health. Some clones in this sample may be carry-over from other donors' samples.

The chain is built from TRBV12-3 or TRBV12-4 and TRBJ1-5; TCRdb designates TRBD1, a call that cannot be tested without DNA. The CDR3 has 17 amino acids. This CDR3 reads CASSLGATGNPNQPQHF.

The rearrangement links TRBV28 to TRBJ1-5; TCRdb picks TRBD1, but there is no DNA to check that call. CDR3 size: 16 residues. Germline CDR1 and CDR2: MDHEN and SYDVKM. The CDR3 is CASSTPGGSGNQPQHF. Based on the CDR3 plus reference TRBV28 and TRBJ1-5, the full variable domain is DVKVTQSSRYLVKRTGEKVFLECVQDMDHENMFWYRQDPGLGLRLIYFSYDVKMKEKGDIPEGYSVSREKKERFSLILESASTNQTSMYLCASSTPGGSGNQPQHFGDGTRLSIL.

The genes are TRBV20-1 and TRBJ1-1; with no DNA, the TCRdb D assignment of TRBD1 cannot be verified. CDR1 and CDR2 from the germline V gene are DFQATT and SNEGSKA (reference sequence). The CDR3 contains 13 residues. This chain's CDR3 is CSAREQGDTEAFF.

The chain couples TRBV7-9 to TRBJ1-1; TCRdb's D call, TRBD1, is unchecked because there is no DNA. This CDR3 has 14 amino acids. Germline CDR1 SEHNR, CDR2 FQNEAQ (reference sequence). CDR3 loop: CASSSGHRNTEAFF.

This chain connects TRBV29-1 to TRBJ1-4. Germline values: CDR1 SQVTM, CDR2 ANQGSEA. The CDR3 totals 14 residues. The CDR3: CSVAFLGSGETLFF.

The chain recombines TRBV29-1 with TRBJ2-7; absent DNA, TCRdb's TRBD1 call cannot be checked. From germline, CDR1 is SQVTM and CDR2 ANQGSEA. The CDR3 sequence is 14 residues long. CDR3 amino acids: CSVEGTGTSYEQYF.

The chain joins TRBV20-1 to TRBJ2-1; checking the TCRdb D call of TRBD1 is not possible without DNA. The CDR3 contains 12 residues. Germline CDR1 and CDR2: DFQATT and SNEGSKA (reference sequence). This CDR3 is CSGPYGTNEQFF.

The chain couples TRBV4-3 to TRBJ2-1; without DNA, the TCRdb call of TRBD1 cannot be checked. The CDR3 sequence is 17 residues long. CDR1 and CDR2 from the germline V gene are LGHNA and YSLEER. CDR3 sequence: CASSHKQGIISSNEQFF.

The rearrangement uses TRBV29-1 and TRBJ1-5; TCRdb names TRBD1, which stays unverified in the absence of DNA. The CDR3 runs to 13 residues. Germline V CDR1 and CDR2: SQVTM, ANQGSEA. CDR3 in amino acids: CSVGTGAYQPQHF.

The CDR3 reads CASSLTGLKDTEAFF. This chain links TRBV4-3 with TRBJ1-1. Germline V CDR1 and CDR2: LGHNA, YSLEER. The CDR3 extends over 15 amino acids.

The J gene is TRBJ2-1, the V gene TRBV7-3; the TRBD2 assignment by TCRdb is unverifiable without DNA. In germline, CDR1 is SGHTA, CDR2 FQGTGA. The CDR3 loop spans 17 amino acids. The CDR3 sequence: CASSTPLAGGQYNEQFF. Variable domain in full (rest from reference TRBV7-3 and TRBJ2-1): GAGVSQTPSNKVTEKGKYVELRCDPISGHTALYWYRQSLGQGPEFLIYFQGTGAADDSGLPNDRFFAVRPEGSVSTLKIQRTERGDSAVYLCASSTPLAGGQYNEQFFGPGTRLTVL.

The V and J genes are TRBV29-1 and TRBJ2-6. The CDR3 is 14 amino acids. CDR1 and CDR2 from the germline V gene are SQVTM and ANQGSEA. CDR3 in amino acids: CSAPNGAGGNVLTF.

The rearrangement uses TRBV30 and TRBJ1-1. This CDR3 comprises 15 residues. Germline CDR1 and CDR2: GTSNPN and SVGIG (reference sequence). The CDR3 is CAWNGQGVGVTEAFF.

The chain links TRBV28 to TRBJ2-1. The CDR3 sequence is 14 residues long. Germline CDR1 is MDHEN and CDR2 is SYDVKM. The CDR3 here is CASSNLVGGDEQFF.

The chain combines TRBV10-1 with TRBJ2-3; TCRdb designates TRBD1, a call that cannot be tested without DNA. Germline loops: CDR1 WNHNN, CDR2 SYGVQD (reference sequence). CDR3 length equals 15 residues. The CDR3 loop is CASKGKDSHRDTQYF.

The chain couples TRBV6-5 to TRBJ2-7. Germline V gene sequence: CDR1 MNHEY, CDR2 SVGAGI. This CDR3 has 15 residues. CDR3 sequence reads: CASSYFGQPLYEQYF.

V gene TRBV7-3 combines with J gene TRBJ2-2; as DNA is missing, the TRBD2 call by TCRdb cannot be tested. The V gene's germline CDR1 is SGHTA and CDR2 FQGTGA. The CDR3 length is 18 residues. CDR3: CASSLGLAGATNTGELFF.

J is TRBJ2-7 and V is TRBV9; TCRdb selects TRBD1, and the lack of DNA leaves this call unchecked. There are 16 residues in the CDR3. Germline CDR1 and CDR2: SGDLS and YYNGEE. This CDR3 reads CASSVSPGGGIYEQYF.

The gene calls are TRBV18 and TRBJ2-7; absent DNA, TCRdb's TRBD1 call cannot be checked. The germline V gene has CDR1 KGHSH and CDR2 LQKENI. The CDR3 is 15 amino acids. CDR3 sequence reads: CASSPVDRESYERYF.

The chain joins TRBV18 to TRBJ2-7; TCRdb returns TRBD1, unconfirmable since there is no DNA. Germline V gene sequence: CDR1 KGHSH, CDR2 LQKENI. The CDR3 extends over 16 amino acids. CDR3 protein: CASSPPGTGMGYEQYF.

This chain links TRBV2 with TRBJ2-7; the D gene TCRdb calls, TRBD2, cannot be checked with no DNA. This CDR3 region has 11 residues. Germline-derived CDR1 and CDR2 are SNHLY and FYNNEI. The CDR3 region is CASFGGNEQYF.